The text below deals with one TCR beta chain. The antigen is unknown. Profiling that covered TCR beta VDJ and CDR3 relied on genomic DNA as its template. TCRdb reanalysed the reads using MiXCR and keeps one entry per CDR3 protein. Of roughly 290,000 distinct CDR3 sequences in the sample, roughly 59% are singletons; the top ten hold approximately 1.3%. This specimen comes from a study of CD8+CD57+ T cells in acquired aplastic anemia. By flow cytometry, patients selected for sequencing had shown an expansion of CD8+CD57+ cells. There were no patients without severe acquired aplastic anemia. When blood sampling took place, the patients had received no therapy. Study observations and caveats: It was found that more than 25 CD8+ CDR3 sequences were shared between patients and controls.

This TCR came from a human donor with aplastic anemia. The specimen sequenced was sorted CD4+, CD8+, or CD8+CD57+ T cells (not recorded which) from PBMCs.

CDR3 nucleotides: TGTGCCAGTTCCTCAGGTGGCGGGGCCAACGTCCTGACTTTC. Protein: CASSSGGGANVLTF. V is TRBV19 and J is TRBJ2-6; no definite D call. Germline assignment: CDR1 LNHDA and CDR2 SQIVND (reference sequence). Trimming removed 8 bases at V and 4 bases at J, with 12 bases between. CDR3 length: 14 residues.